These 31 T cell receptor beta chains share one sample of origin, sequenced in a study of blood T cell repertoires in COVID-19. TCRdb keeps only in-frame clones here, not all; method: immunoSEQ multiplex PCR. Seen here are under 350,000 clones, approximately 85% observed once, and the top ten hold just over 7%. Sequencing was done on a sample of peripheral blood. The receptor set was obtained from a human donor in a cohort sampled during active COVID-19.

The V and J genes are TRBV2 and TRBJ1-5, with D possibly being TRBD1 (5 bases). The germline V gene has CDR1 SNHLY and CDR2 FYNNEI. V was cut by 6 bases and J by 6 bases, with 12 bases left in between. This CDR3 comprises 13 residues. CDR3 residues: CASRGEEGQPQHF. For the CDR3, the DNA is TGTGCCAGCAGAGGGGAGGAAGGTCAGCCCCAGCATTTT.

This chain links TRBV24-1 with TRBJ2-5; 7 bases map to TRBD2. Germline CDR1 is KGHDR and CDR2 is SFDVKD. V lost 2 bases and J lost 1; bases outside the gene matches: 0. This CDR3 spans 14 amino acids. The CDR3, as DNA: TGTGCCACCAGTGATTGGGGGGGCCAAGAGACCCAGTACTTC. As protein: CATSDWGGQETQYF.

This clone has at least ten counts. CDR3 DNA: TGTGCCAGCAGTGGGACAGGGTTAAACAATCAGCCCCAGCATTTT. Its translation: CASSGTGLNNQPQHF. This chain uses TRBV25-1 with TRBJ1-5; 8 bases are a match to TRBD1. Germline V gene sequence: CDR1 MGHDK, CDR2 SYGVNS. V lost 4 bases, J lost 3 bases, and 5 bases stayed unmatched. The CDR3 has 15 amino acids.

This chain uses TRBV3-1 (or the pseudogene TRBV3-2) with TRBJ2-1; 7 bases align to TRBD1. The ends lost 4 bases at V and 6 bases at J; junction bases unmatched: 6. CDR1 and CDR2 (germline): LGHDT, YNNKEL (reference sequence). This CDR3 has 14 amino acids. The CDR3 coding sequence is TGTGCCAGCAGCCTTCGACAGGGATCCAATGAGCAGTTCTTC. Protein sequence: CASSLRQGSNEQFF.

This rearrangement joins TRBV5-1 to TRBJ2-1, with TRBD2 identical over 9 bases. V trimming: 2 bases; J trimming: 10 bases; junction bases outside the gene matches: 7. This CDR3 comprises 14 residues. Looked up from germline, CDR1 is SGHRS and CDR2 is YFSETQ. The CDR3: CASSFGGGVLEQFF. The CDR3 nucleotides read TGCGCCAGCAGCTTTGGCGGGGGGGTTTTGGAGCAGTTCTTC.

This clone was counted once. The V and J genes are TRBV24-1 and TRBJ1-3; 9 bases align to TRBD1. V trimming: 5 bases; J trimming: 4 bases; junction bases outside the gene matches: 2. In germline, CDR1 is KGHDR, CDR2 SFDVKD. The CDR3 is made up of 14 amino acids. The CDR3 nucleotides read TGTGCCACCAGTGCAACAGGGGGCGGAAACACCATATATTTT. Translated: CATSATGGGNTIYF.

The chain links TRBV24-1 to TRBJ2-1; unclear D gene. The CDR3 loop spans 16 amino acids. Per germline, CDR1 KGHDR and CDR2 SFDVKD. The V and J ends lost 0 bases and 6 bases respectively, with 14 bases between them. The DNA for the CDR3 is TGTGCCACCAGTGATTTGGGAGAAGGCCTAACCAATGAGCAGTTCTTC. This encodes CATSDLGEGLTNEQFF.

The V and J genes are TRBV6-5 and TRBJ2-7, with 7 bases matching TRBD1. The CDR3 totals 14 residues. Germline lookup yields CDR1 MNHEY and CDR2 SVGAGI. V was clipped by 6 bases and J by 2 bases; unmatched bases: 7. The CDR3, as DNA: TGTGCCAGCAGCATAGACAGGGTCACCTACGAGCAGTACTTC. Translation gives CASSIDRVTYEQYF.

The V call is TRBV7-9, the J call TRBJ1-5; 7 positions agree with TRBD1. The trim removed 5 bases at V and 4 bases at J, leaving 5 bases unmatched. This CDR3 comprises 14 residues. In germline, CDR1 is SEHNR, CDR2 FQNEAQ (reference sequence). DNA for the CDR3: TGTGCCAGCAGCCAGACAGGGCCAAATCAGCCCCAGCATTTT. Amino acid sequence: CASSQTGPNQPQHF.

With regard to this clone: This same CDR3 is encoded by further DNA sequences in the sample. The V call is TRBV5-1, the J call TRBJ1-3; D is uncertain. The CDR3 length is 14 residues. V gave up 0 bases and J gave up 0 bases, with 4 bases separating them. Germline V gives CDR1 SGHRS, CDR2 YFSETQ. The CDR3 protein is CASSLAGSGNTIYF. The DNA for the CDR3 is TGCGCCAGCAGCTTGGCAGGCTCTGGAAACACCATATATTTT.

The CDR3 region is CASSVGQSYGYTF. The CDR3 region has the DNA TGTGCCAGCAGCGTAGGGCAGTCCTATGGCTACACCTTC. The V call is TRBV9, the J call TRBJ1-2, with D hard to call. This CDR3 spans 13 amino acids. Trimming took 0 bases from V and 4 from J, leaving 7 bases between them. From germline, CDR1 is SGDLS and CDR2 YYNGEE.

This clone has a single count. The rearrangement joins TRBV6-5 to TRBJ2-4; 9 bases are shared with TRBD2. Germline values: CDR1 MNHEY, CDR2 SVGAGI. The CDR3 sequence is 14 residues long. The V and J ends lost 6 bases and 4 bases, in that order; junction bases with no gene match: 4. CDR3 in amino acids: CASRVAGAKNIQYF. The CDR3 nucleotides read TGTGCCAGCAGGGTAGCGGGGGCTAAAAACATTCAGTACTTC.

The chain employs TRBV5-8 and TRBJ2-1; D unresolved. CDR1 is SGHTS, CDR2 YDEGEE, per germline. The length of the CDR3 is 15 residues. Deletions cut 4 bases from V and 0 bases from J, with 11 bases between. CDR3 region: CASSAPESSYNEQFF. The CDR3, as DNA: TGTGCCAGCAGCGCCCCAGAAAGCTCCTACAATGAGCAGTTCTTC.

The gene calls are TRBV4-1 and TRBJ2-1; 13 bases agree with TRBD2. Germline V gene sequence: CDR1 MGHRA, CDR2 YSYEKL. The length of the CDR3 is 17 residues. V gave up 0 bases and J gave up 7 bases; unmatched junction bases: 6. The CDR3 protein is CASSQETSGGFGNEQFF. The CDR3 DNA reads TGCGCCAGCAGCCAAGAGACTAGCGGGGGGTTTGGAAATGAGCAGTTCTTC.

The chain links TRBV10-3 to TRBJ1-2; D not certain. CDR3 length: 15 residues. CDR1 is ENHRY, CDR2 SYGVKD, per germline. Trimming took off 0 bases at V and 5 bases at J, with 13 bases between the two ends. The CDR3 region is CAISESSAARYGYTF. CDR3 coding DNA: TGTGCCATCAGTGAGTCGTCGGCAGCGCGATATGGCTACACCTTC.

V usage is TRBV27 and J usage is TRBJ1-1; no reliable D call. V was cut by 7 bases and J by 7 bases, with 10 bases left in between. The germline V gene has CDR1 MNHEY and CDR2 SMNVEV (reference sequence). The length of the CDR3 is 11 residues. CDR3 amino acids: CASKSGSEAFF. The CDR3 nucleotides read TGTGCCAGCAAGAGCGGCAGTGAAGCTTTCTTT.

This rearrangement joins TRBV30 to TRBJ2-1; 9 bases map to TRBD2. Germline V gene data show CDR1 as GTSNPN and CDR2 as SVGIG (reference sequence). This CDR3 contains 13 residues. V shed 8 bases and J 6 bases; nucleotides not matched to a gene: 8. In DNA, the CDR3 is TGTGCCCGGGGACGGCGGGGGGGCAATGAGCAGTTCTTC. This translates into CARGRRGGNEQFF.

The gene calls are TRBV20-1 and TRBJ2-7; 15 bases are shared with TRBD2. Germline V CDR1 and CDR2: DFQATT, SNEGSKA (reference sequence). V shed 3 bases, J shed 4 bases, and the junction held 13 bases outside the gene matches. The CDR3 extends over 18 amino acids. In DNA, the CDR3 is TGCAGTGCTAGTGAGACGGGGACTAGCGGGGGGTTCGTTTACGAGCAGTACTTC. Translation: CSASETGTSGGFVYEQYF.

The rearrangement links TRBV19 to TRBJ1-6, with 7 bases aligning to TRBD1. The CDR3 sequence is 12 residues long. From germline, CDR1 is LNHDA and CDR2 SQIVND (reference sequence). V lost 8 bases to trimming and J lost 10 bases; unmatched junction nucleotides: 5. The CDR3 sequence: CASGQGGSPLHF. In DNA form, the CDR3 reads TGTGCCAGTGGGCAGGGGGGCTCACCCCTCCACTTT.

The J gene is TRBJ2-2, the V gene TRBV30; the D gene is possibly TRBD2 (6 bases). V lost 6 bases, J lost 4 bases, and 18 bases lay in between. The V gene's germline CDR1 is GTSNPN and CDR2 SVGIG (reference sequence). This CDR3 contains 15 residues. The CDR3 sequence is CACPPEGLATGELFF. CDR3 in DNA: TGTGCCTGCCCCCCGGAGGGGTTGGCCACCGGGGAGCTGTTTTTT.

The genes are TRBV7-2 and TRBJ2-7, with a tentative D call TRBD1 (5 bases). Germline CDR1 and CDR2: SGHTA and FQGNSA. V was trimmed by 3 bases and J by 6 bases, leaving 9 bases between them. CDR3 length: 12 residues. The CDR3 DNA is TGTGCCAGCAGCTTTTGGGGCGTCGAGCAGTACTTC. Its translation is CASSFWGVEQYF. Full variable domain (outside the CDR3, taken from reference TRBV7-2 and TRBJ2-7): GAGVSQSPSNKVTEKGKDVELRCDPISGHTALYWYRQSLGQGLEFLIYFQGNSAPDKSGLPSDRFSAERTGGSVSTLTIQRTQQEDSAVYLCASSFWGVEQYFGPGTRLTVT.

This chain uses TRBV20-1 with TRBJ2-7; D is possibly TRBD2 (6 bases). The CDR3 spans 14 residues. From germline, CDR1 is DFQATT and CDR2 SNEGSKA (reference sequence). Trimming removed 3 bases at V and 4 bases at J, with 16 bases between. CDR3 residues: CSASLDLRGYEQYF. The CDR3 DNA reads as TGCAGTGCTAGTCTGGACCTTCGGGGGTACGAGCAGTACTTC.

J is TRBJ1-1 and V is TRBV7-9; TRBD1 matches 8 bases. With V trimmed by 7 bases and J by 0 bases, 10 bases remained unmatched. Per germline, CDR1 SEHNR and CDR2 FQNEAQ (reference sequence). This CDR3 has 16 residues. For the CDR3, the DNA is TGTGCCAGCACCCGGGACAGGAAAGGAGTGAACACTGAAGCTTTCTTT. Protein: CASTRDRKGVNTEAFF.

V is TRBV4-1 and J is TRBJ2-7; D may be TRBD1 (6 bases). The CDR3 totals 14 residues. CDR1 and CDR2 (germline): MGHRA, YSYEKL. Trimming removed 0 bases at V and 2 bases at J, with 8 bases between. The CDR3 is CASSQEAGAYEQYF. The CDR3 bases are TGCGCCAGCAGCCAAGAAGCAGGGGCCTACGAGCAGTACTTC.

This sequence joins TRBV19 and TRBJ2-1; a possible D gene is TRBD2 (7 bases). Germline lookup yields CDR1 LNHDA and CDR2 SQIVND (reference sequence). This CDR3 comprises 16 residues. Trimming took 2 bases from V and 3 from J, leaving 14 bases between them. The CDR3 loop reads CASSILAGAIYNEQFF. The DNA for the CDR3 is TGTGCCAGTAGTATATTGGCGGGGGCCATCTACAATGAGCAGTTCTTC.

This sequence joins TRBV5-1 and TRBJ2-7, with D unresolved. V shed 0 bases and J shed 6 bases, with 7 bases lying between them. The CDR3 consists of 12 residues. Germline-derived CDR1 and CDR2 are SGHRS and YFSETQ. This chain's CDR3 is CASSLVPREQYF. For the CDR3, the DNA is TGCGCCAGCAGCTTGGTTCCTCGCGAGCAGTACTTC. Full variable domain (outside the CDR3, taken from reference TRBV5-1 and TRBJ2-7): KAGVTQTPRYLIKTRGQQVTLSCSPISGHRSVSWYQQTPGQGLQFLFEYFSETQRNKGNFPGRFSGRQFSNSRSEMNVSTLELGDSALYLCASSLVPREQYFGPGTRLTVT.

A few counts support this clone. V gene TRBV2 combines with J gene TRBJ1-2, with D possibly matching TRBD1 (6 bases). The CDR3 is 14 residues long. Germline-derived CDR1 and CDR2 are SNHLY and FYNNEI. Trimming left V 0 bases short and J 5 bases short, with 10 bases between. This CDR3 reads CASSEAQQGYGYTF. The CDR3 nucleotides are TGTGCCAGCAGTGAAGCGCAACAGGGATATGGCTACACCTTC.

The V call is TRBV30, the J call TRBJ1-2; D is perhaps TRBD1 (6 bases). The CDR3 loop spans 13 amino acids. Trimming removed 4 bases from V and 7 bases from J, with 16 bases in between. Germline lookup yields CDR1 GTSNPN and CDR2 SVGIG (reference sequence). The CDR3 here is CAWKDSGWRGYTF. The CDR3 DNA follows: TGTGCCTGGAAGGACAGTGGCTGGCGTGGCTACACCTTC. Full variable domain (outside the CDR3, taken from reference TRBV30 and TRBJ1-2): SQTIHQWPATLVQPVGSPLSLECTVEGTSNPNLYWYRQAAGRGLQLLFYSVGIGQISSEVPQNLSASRPQDRQFILSSKKLLLSDSGFYLCAWKDSGWRGYTFGSGTRLTVV.

The chain has TRBV18 and TRBJ1-3; D remains unclear. The CDR3 covers 13 residues. Germline V gene sequence: CDR1 KGHSH, CDR2 LQKENI. V lost 6 bases and J lost 4, with 10 bases in between. CDR3 amino acids: CASSSLSGNTIYF. The CDR3 DNA reads TGTGCCAGCTCCTCCCTATCCGGAAACACCATATATTTT.

V and J are TRBV7-9 and TRBJ2-7; D might be TRBD1 (6 bases). The CDR3 spans 12 residues. Germline V lookup: CDR1 SEHNR, CDR2 FQNEAQ (reference sequence). V lost 5 bases, J lost 5 bases, and 10 bases lay in between. The CDR3 DNA reads as TGTGCCAGCAGCGTCAGGGGTGACGAGCAGTACTTC. Protein: CASSVRGDEQYF.

The gene calls are TRBV5-1 and TRBJ1-1, with 7 nucleotides matching TRBD1. The CDR3 is 15 residues long. Trimming removed 4 bases from V and 5 bases from J; junction bases left unmatched: 11. Germline V gene sequence: CDR1 SGHRS, CDR2 YFSETQ. The CDR3 region is CASSPGWTGGTEAFF. Here the CDR3 DNA reads TGCGCCAGCAGCCCGGGATGGACAGGCGGGACTGAAGCTTTCTTT.